This record looks at one TCR beta chain sequence and its context. Its antigen is currently unknown. The table came from immunoSEQ multiplex PCR; TCRdb's copy has only in-frame clones and leaves some out. The sample records roughly 120,000 clones, approximately 90% being singletons. This entry is derived from a study of T cell responses to AZD1222 COVID-19 vaccine. Regarding the study as a whole: Clonal diversity was possibly underestimated, and the donors were mostly white British, with more females. Regions 160-218 and 743-854 dominated among vaccine-associated CD4 TCRs spanning spike.

The sample consisted of peripheral blood, taken on day 0 of AZD1222 vaccination. This receptor was obtained from an adult in good health.

Here the CDR3 DNA reads TGTGCCAGCAGCTTAGCACTTGGCAGTCCCCGGGATACGCAGTATTTT. This translates into CASSLALGSPRDTQYF. The V call is TRBV7-2, the J call TRBJ2-3; D gene uncertain. The CDR3 has 16 amino acids. Looked up from germline, CDR1 is SGHTA and CDR2 is FQGNSA. Trimming pared 0 bases from V and 6 bases from J, leaving 16 bases between.